The T cell receptor beta chain described here comes from a study of molecular identifiers for immune sequencing clone quantification. Study-level points and caveats: Identical barcode-sharing TCR molecules could lead to underestimated sizes for highly expanded clones. Beyond 20 RNA copies, clones held over 97% of effector molecules, compared with under 1% in naive cells.

Turning to this clonotype: What it binds is unknown. An end of the junction differs from the germline gene, which may be a read error.

Libraries of naive CD8 T cells were made from 20,000 to 1,000,000 sorted cells. They used 10%, 30% or 50% RNA. The length of the CDR3 is 14 residues. CDR1 and CDR2 (germline): LNHDA, SQIVND (reference sequence). Library preparation followed earlier protocols using designated TCR primers. TCRdb reprocessed the PCR reads with MiXCR, giving one entry per CDR3 protein. There are hundreds of thousands of distinct CDR3 sequences in the sample; roughly 23% occur only once, and 0.7% to 0.95% lies in the top ten. This TCR came from a human donor in good health. Some libraries in this study had Jurkat cell RNA spiked in. V gene TRBV19 combines with J gene TRBJ2-3, with TRBD2 as a possible D gene (6 bases). The source material was naive CD8+ T cells from blood, with Jurkat cell RNA spiked in. Sample subset: FACS-sorted CD8+CD4-CCR7+CD45RA+ naive T cells. The CDR3 region is CARGAGPSTATQYF. The CDR3 region has the DNA TGTGCCCGTGGGGCGGGACCAAGCACAGCTACGCAGTATTTT.